The 22 T cell receptor beta chains below come from one sample, sequenced in a study of blood T cell repertoires in COVID-19. Produced via immunoSEQ multiplex PCR; TCRdb's table is partial and in-frame only. This table has some 250,000 clones, over 80% appearing once. The material sequenced was PBMCs or T cells enriched from blood (not recorded which). The source of these receptors is a human donor in a cohort exposed to, infected with or recovered from COVID-19 (not recorded which). The donor label of this sample is uncertain.

The V call is TRBV7-2, the J call TRBJ2-1; 7 nucleotides line up with TRBD2. The CDR3 covers 15 residues. The ends lost 3 bases at V and 0 bases at J; junction bases unmatched: 2. In germline, CDR1 is SGHTA, CDR2 FQGNSA. The CDR3 reads CASSFERGSYNEQFF. The CDR3 nucleotides are TGTGCCAGCAGCTTTGAGCGGGGCTCCTACAATGAGCAGTTCTTC.

The chain has TRBV5-8 and TRBJ2-6; 7 positions agree with TRBD2. Germline loops: CDR1 SGHTS, CDR2 YDEGEE. Trimming at V came to 2 bases and at J to 1 base, leaving 9 bases not matched to a gene. CDR3 length: 18 amino acids. The CDR3 reads CASSFTGGSGSGANVLTF. The CDR3 DNA follows: TGTGCCAGCAGCTTCACCGGGGGGTCGGGATCTGGGGCCAACGTCCTGACTTTC. Drawing the rest from reference TRBV5-8 and TRBJ2-6, the complete variable domain is EAGVTQSPTHLIKTRGQQATLRCSPISGHTSVYWYQQALGLGLQFLLWYDEGEERNRGNFPPRFSGRQFPNYSSELNVNALELEDSALYLCASSFTGGSGSGANVLTFGAGSRLTVL.

The V and J genes are TRBV5-1 and TRBJ2-3, with 13 positions matching TRBD2. The CDR3 covers 17 residues. Germline V lookup: CDR1 SGHRS, CDR2 YFSETQ. The V segment lost 0 bases and the J segment 1 base; nucleotides outside the gene matches: 2. The CDR3 DNA reads TGCGCCAGCAGCTTGGAACTAGCGGGGGGGCGCACAGATACGCAGTATTTT. It codes for CASSLELAGGRTDTQYF.

This sequence joins TRBV6-5 and TRBJ1-3; D gene unclear. Trimming removed 5 bases at V and 3 bases at J, with 14 bases between. Per germline, CDR1 MNHEY and CDR2 SVGAGI. The CDR3 sequence is 15 residues long. The CDR3 nucleotides read TGTGCCAGCAGTAATAACGGAGGTAGTGGAAACACCATATATTTT. As protein: CASSNNGGSGNTIYF.

The count of this clone is one. J is TRBJ1-6 and V is TRBV3-1 (or the pseudogene TRBV3-2), with TRBD1 matching 9 bases. Germline V gene lookup returns CDR1 LGHDT and CDR2 YNNKEL (reference sequence). CDR3 length equals 14 residues. The V gene end was trimmed by 3 bases and the J gene end by 10 bases; junction bases not matched to a gene: 4. This CDR3 is CASSQGQGSSPLHF. The CDR3, as DNA: TGTGCCAGCAGCCAGGGACAGGGAAGCTCACCCCTCCACTTT.

This clone has only one observation. V and J are TRBV5-4 and TRBJ2-3; D might be TRBD2 (6 bases). Germline V gene sequence: CDR1 SGHNT, CDR2 YYREEE (reference sequence). CDR3 size: 14 residues. With 0 bases removed from V and 6 bases from J, the gap between germline ends came to 11 bases. CDR3 sequence: CASSLGGTGDTQYF. As DNA, the CDR3 is TGTGCCAGCAGCTTGGGCGGGACTGGGGATACGCAGTATTTT.

The genes are TRBV5-4 and TRBJ2-1, with D perhaps matching TRBD2 (6 bases). The CDR3 contains 18 residues. V lost 4 bases and J lost 0, with 20 bases in between. In germline, CDR1 is SGHNT, CDR2 YYREEE (reference sequence). For the CDR3, the DNA is TGTGCCAGCAGCACCGCCTCTTCAAAGCGGGTCTCCTACAATGAGCAGTTCTTC. Translating gives CASSTASSKRVSYNEQFF.

The chain carries TRBV27 and TRBJ2-5; D perhaps matches TRBD2 (6 bases). The CDR3 is made up of 13 amino acids. CDR1 MNHEY and CDR2 SMNVEV come from the germline V gene (reference sequence). V was cut by 2 bases and J by 5 bases, with 9 bases left in between. CDR3 nucleotides: TGTGCCAGCAGTTTAATCGCGGGGGAGACCCAGTACTTC. It yields the protein CASSLIAGETQYF.

The rearrangement joins TRBV11-3 to TRBJ2-2, with D uncertain. The CDR3 extends over 13 amino acids. The germline gives CDR1 SGHNT, CDR2 YENEEA. V gave up 0 bases and J gave up 6 bases, with 5 bases separating them. DNA for the CDR3: TGTGCCAGCAGCTTAGAGTCGGCCGGGGAGCTGTTTTTT. The encoded protein is CASSLESAGELFF.

V gene TRBV18 combines with J gene TRBJ2-5; 11 nucleotides line up with TRBD1. Losses at the gene ends were 4 bases for V and 4 bases for J; bases not matched to a gene: 5. CDR3 length equals 15 residues. Germline CDR1 KGHSH, CDR2 LQKENI. CDR3 sequence: CASSRSGTGGETQYF. The CDR3, as DNA: TGTGCCAGCTCACGATCCGGGACAGGGGGAGAGACCCAGTACTTC.

The chain joins TRBV12-3 or TRBV12-4 to TRBJ2-1, with TRBD2 matching 14 bases. The V and J ends lost 6 bases and 14 bases, in that order; junction bases with no gene match: 3. The CDR3 is 12 amino acids. The CDR3 DNA sequence: TGTGCCAGCAGCGGACTAGCGGGGGGAAAGTTCTTC. Translated: CASSGLAGGKFF.

The chain has TRBV6-4 and TRBJ2-1; TRBD2 aligns across 13 bases. The V segment lost 0 bases and the J segment 10 bases; nucleotides outside the gene matches: 3. CDR1 and CDR2 (germline): MRHNA, SNTAGT. This CDR3 region has 15 residues. The chain's CDR3 is CASSDSTSGGKEQFF. As DNA, the CDR3 is TGTGCCAGCAGTGACTCGACTAGCGGGGGGAAAGAGCAGTTCTTC.

This chain joins TRBV4-1 and TRBJ1-5; perhaps TRBD1 as D (6 bases). V lost 0 bases, J lost 6 bases, and 6 bases lay in between. This CDR3 contains 13 residues. Germline lookup yields CDR1 MGHRA and CDR2 YSYEKL. CDR3 nucleotide sequence: TGCGCCAGCAGCCAAGAACAGGGTCAGCCCCAGCATTTT. Its translation: CASSQEQGQPQHF.

V is TRBV11-2 and J is TRBJ1-1; the match to TRBD1 covers 8 bases. The CDR3 has 13 amino acids. The junction had 4 bases not matched to a gene; V was cut back by 5 bases and J by 5 bases. From germline, CDR1 is SGHAT and CDR2 FQNNGV. CDR3 in DNA: TGTGCCAGCAGCCCCAGGGGGCAAACTGAAGCTTTCTTT. It is translated as CASSPRGQTEAFF.

Turning to this clone: This specimen includes other DNA sequences encoding the same CDR3. In DNA, the CDR3 is TGTGCCAGTAGTATTCCGACAGGGGGCTACACCTTC. Translated: CASSIPTGGYTF. The chain employs TRBV19 and TRBJ1-2, with 7 bases fitting TRBD1. The germline V gene encodes CDR1 LNHDA and CDR2 SQIVND (reference sequence). The J segment lost 8 bases and the V segment lost 3 bases, leaving 3 bases of the junction unmatched. The CDR3 has 12 amino acids.

The rearrangement joins TRBV7-6 to TRBJ2-1; 11 nucleotides align to TRBD2. Germline V gene sequence: CDR1 SGHVS, CDR2 FNYEAQ. The CDR3 covers 17 residues. Unmatched junction bases numbered 5, after V lost 3 bases and J lost 1 base. This chain's CDR3 is CASSLATSGGSYNEQFF. The CDR3 DNA reads as TGTGCCAGCAGCTTGGCTACTAGCGGGGGTTCCTACAATGAGCAGTTCTTC.

The chain employs TRBV24-1 and TRBJ1-4; D is possibly TRBD1 (6 bases). Between the trimmed V and J ends, which lost 4 bases and 5 bases, there was a span of 10 bases. Germline V lookup: CDR1 KGHDR, CDR2 SFDVKD. The CDR3 is 14 residues long. CDR3 residues: CATSDPGQNEKLFF. In nucleotides, the CDR3 is TGTGCCACCAGTGACCCTGGACAGAATGAAAAACTGTTTTTT.

The chain links TRBV11-2 to TRBJ2-7, with D unresolved. In germline, CDR1 is SGHAT, CDR2 FQNNGV. The V end was cut by 5 bases, the J end by 2 bases, with 7 bases between. This CDR3 spans 12 amino acids. The CDR3 DNA reads as TGTGCCAGCAGCCAAAGCCCCTACGAGCAGTACTTC. It yields the protein CASSQSPYEQYF.

The genes are TRBV6-5 and TRBJ1-4; no definite D call. Looked up from germline, CDR1 is MNHEY and CDR2 is SVGAGI. The CDR3 extends over 14 amino acids. The V and J ends lost 4 bases and 8 bases respectively, with 14 bases between them. CDR3: CASSSVVLREKLFF. The CDR3 coding sequence is TGTGCCAGCAGTTCCGTGGTCCTCCGGGAAAAACTGTTTTTT.

The CDR3 protein is CASFRGGAYNEQFF. CDR3 DNA: TGCGCCAGCTTTAGGGGGGGTGCTTACAATGAGCAGTTCTTC. V usage is TRBV5-1 and J usage is TRBJ2-1; D may be TRBD2 (7 bases). Germline V gene sequence: CDR1 SGHRS, CDR2 YFSETQ. CDR3 length: 14 residues. Trimming shortened V by 7 bases and J by 4 bases, and 15 bases separated the two germline ends.

A few counts support this clone. This sequence joins TRBV6-2 or TRBV6-3 and TRBJ1-6; D remains unclear. CDR3 length: 13 amino acids. The germline gives CDR1 MNHEY, CDR2 SVGEGT. Trimming shortened V by 2 bases and J by 6 bases, and 5 bases separated the two germline ends. The CDR3 loop is CASSYNSNSPLHF. In nucleotides, the CDR3 is TGTGCCAGCAGTTACAACAGTAATTCACCCCTCCACTTT.

The CDR3 nucleotides are TGTGCCAGCAGTCCAATTAATAAGGGGCGCACAGATACGCAGTATTTT. This sequence encodes CASSPINKGRTDTQYF. The chain carries TRBV25-1 and TRBJ2-3; perhaps TRBD1 as D (5 bases). The CDR3 runs 16 residues. Per germline, CDR1 MGHDK and CDR2 SYGVNS. The V and J ends lost 5 bases and 1 base respectively, with 16 bases between them.